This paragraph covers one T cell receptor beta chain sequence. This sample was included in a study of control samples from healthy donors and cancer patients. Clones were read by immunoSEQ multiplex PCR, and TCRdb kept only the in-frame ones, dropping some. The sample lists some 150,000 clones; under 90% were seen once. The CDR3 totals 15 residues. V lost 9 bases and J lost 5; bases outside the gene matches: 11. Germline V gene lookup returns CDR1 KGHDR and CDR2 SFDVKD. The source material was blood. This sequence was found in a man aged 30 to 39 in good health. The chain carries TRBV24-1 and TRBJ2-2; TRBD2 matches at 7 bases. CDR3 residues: CATAAGTTMTGELFF. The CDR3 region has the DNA TGTGCCACCGCGGCGGGGACTACAATGACCGGGGAGCTGTTTTTT.